This TCR beta chain was sequenced during a study of shared clonotypes between healthy human individuals. General observations from the study: Investigators collected only blood, and repertoires in tissues likely differ. Depth of sequencing was expected to influence donor clonotype sharing. Relative to their counterparts shared across all four donors, non-shared clonotypes exhibited diminished generation probabilities.

This CDR3 region has 16 residues. With 0 bases removed from V and 5 bases from J, the gap between germline ends came to 16 bases. CDR1 MNHEY and CDR2 SVGAGI come from the germline V gene. At a deep level, the assay was run. This table comes from immunoSEQ multiplex PCR, and its TCRdb copy is limited to in-frame clones, with some not included. The sample has roughly 2,300,000 clones; around 92% are singletons. As concerns this clone: Antigen unknown. Within the sample, other DNA sequences also encode this same CDR3.

The TCR originated in a man between 18 and 29 years old in good health. Some clones in this sample may be carry-over from other donors' samples. The sequencing input was naive CD4+ T cells from PBMCs. Subset meaning: CD45RA+ positively selected. This chain connects TRBV6-5 to TRBJ2-5, with D possibly TRBD1 on 6 matching bases. The CDR3: CASSYSGGRGRETQYF. CDR3 bases: TGTGCCAGCAGTTACTCTGGTGGCAGGGGACGCGAGACCCAGTACTTC.